The clone carrying this TCR beta chain was picked up a small number of times. Antigen unknown. The trim removed 3 bases at V and 10 bases at J, leaving 14 bases unmatched. The germline V gene encodes CDR1 DFQATT and CDR2 SNEGSKA (reference sequence). CDR3 length equals 15 residues. Unique-molecular-identifier-tagged TCR beta cDNA libraries were used. TCRdb re-called the PCR reads through MiXCR, storing one row per CDR3 protein. Of about 260,000 distinct CDR3 sequences in the sample, less than 40% were seen once. This sample stems from a study of post-analysis software for immune sequencing data. Whole-study results and caveats: The normalized Chao1 diversity of multiple sclerosis patients was significantly lower than that of controls. Batch-matched samples strongly co-clustered by F measure. When patients were compared with controls, a handful of TRBV segments were more frequent, TRBV5-6, TRBV5-1 and TRBV20-1 among them.

This chain joins TRBV20-1 and TRBJ1-4, with TRBD1 matching 7 bases. The material sequenced was blood. The clonotype originates from a girl aged 10-17 years with multiple sclerosis. CDR3 protein: CSASENRDRLSKLFF. DNA for the CDR3: TGCAGTGCTAGTGAAAACCGGGACAGACTATCAAAACTGTTTTTT.